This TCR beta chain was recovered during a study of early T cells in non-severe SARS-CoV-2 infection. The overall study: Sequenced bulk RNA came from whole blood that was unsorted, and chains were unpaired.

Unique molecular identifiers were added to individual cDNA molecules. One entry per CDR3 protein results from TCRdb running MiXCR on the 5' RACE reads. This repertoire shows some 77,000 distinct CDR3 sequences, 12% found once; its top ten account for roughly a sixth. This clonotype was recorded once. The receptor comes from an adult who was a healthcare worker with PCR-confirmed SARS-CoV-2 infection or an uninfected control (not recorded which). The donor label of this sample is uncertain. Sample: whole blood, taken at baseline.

The DNA of the CDR3 is TGTGCCATCAGTGACCCTGCGGGACAGCCCTATGGCTACACCTTC. It yields the protein CAISDPAGQPYGYTF. V and J are TRBV10-3 and TRBJ1-2; 7 nucleotides line up with TRBD1. With V trimmed by 3 bases and J by 4 bases, 8 bases remained unmatched. The CDR3 is 15 residues long. The germline CDR1 and CDR2 sequences are ENHRY and SYGVKD.